The text below deals with one T cell receptor beta chain. These data originate in a study of patients and donors after allogeneic stem cell transplantation. TCRdb re-called the RT-PCR reads with MiXCR, one entry per CDR3 protein. The profile shows approximately 200,000 distinct CDR3 sequences, roughly 14% of them singletons. The sequencing sample was made of blood, either unsorted or a sorted T cell fraction (not recorded which). This TCR derives from a human donor who was either an allogeneic HSCT recipient or a stem cell or donor lymphocyte infusion donor (not recorded which). It is not recorded whose cells these are; they may come from a transplant donor.

The CDR3 sequence is CSVALPTGNTIYF. The DNA for the CDR3 is TGCAGCGTGGCACTCCCCACTGGAAACACCATATATTTT. The chain employs TRBV29-1 and TRBJ1-3; D is ambiguous. V was clipped by 6 bases and J by 2 bases, with 11 bases between them. Germline CDR1 is SQVTM and CDR2 is ANQGSEA. There are 13 residues in the CDR3.